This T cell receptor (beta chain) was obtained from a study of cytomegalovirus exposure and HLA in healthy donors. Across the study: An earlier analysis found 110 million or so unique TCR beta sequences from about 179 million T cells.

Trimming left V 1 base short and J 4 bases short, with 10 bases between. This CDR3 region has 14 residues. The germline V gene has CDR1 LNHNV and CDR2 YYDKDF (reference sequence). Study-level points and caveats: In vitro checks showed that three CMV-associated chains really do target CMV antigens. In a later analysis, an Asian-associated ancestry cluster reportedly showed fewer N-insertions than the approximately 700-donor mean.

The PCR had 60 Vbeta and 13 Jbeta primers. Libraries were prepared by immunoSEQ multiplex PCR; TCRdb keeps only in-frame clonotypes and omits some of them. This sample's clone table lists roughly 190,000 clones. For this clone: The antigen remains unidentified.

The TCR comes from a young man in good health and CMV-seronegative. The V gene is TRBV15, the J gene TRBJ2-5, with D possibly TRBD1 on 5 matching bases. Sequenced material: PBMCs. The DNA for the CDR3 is TGTGCCACCAGCAGAGTAGACAGTGGAGAGACCCAGTACTTC. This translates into CATSRVDSGETQYF.